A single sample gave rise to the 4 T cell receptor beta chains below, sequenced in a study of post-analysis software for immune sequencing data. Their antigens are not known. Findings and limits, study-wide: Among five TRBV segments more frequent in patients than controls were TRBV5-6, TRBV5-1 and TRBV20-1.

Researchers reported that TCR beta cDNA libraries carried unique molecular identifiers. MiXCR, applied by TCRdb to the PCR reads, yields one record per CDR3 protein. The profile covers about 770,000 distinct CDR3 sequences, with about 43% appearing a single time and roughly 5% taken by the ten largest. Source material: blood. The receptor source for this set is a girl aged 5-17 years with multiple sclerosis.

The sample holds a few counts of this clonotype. The CDR3 here is CASSTGTSGTTDTQYF. The CDR3 nucleotides read TGTGCCAGCAGCACCGGGACTAGCGGGACCACAGATACGCAGTATTTT. This chain joins TRBV7-3 and TRBJ2-3, with 13 bases aligning to TRBD2. V was pared by 5 bases and J by 2 bases, with 4 bases of the junction left unmatched. CDR3 size: 16 residues. The germline V gene encodes CDR1 SGHTA and CDR2 FQGTGA.

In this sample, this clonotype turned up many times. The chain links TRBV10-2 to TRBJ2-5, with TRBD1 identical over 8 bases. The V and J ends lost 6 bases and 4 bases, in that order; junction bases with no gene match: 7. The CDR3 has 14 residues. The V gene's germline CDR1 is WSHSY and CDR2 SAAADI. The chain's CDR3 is CASSGQGLLETQYF. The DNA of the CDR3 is TGCGCCAGCAGCGGACAGGGATTGTTAGAGACCCAGTACTTC.

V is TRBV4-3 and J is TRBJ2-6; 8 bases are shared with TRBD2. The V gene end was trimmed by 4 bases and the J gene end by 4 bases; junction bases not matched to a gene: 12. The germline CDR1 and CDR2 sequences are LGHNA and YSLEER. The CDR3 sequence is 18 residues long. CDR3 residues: CASSPQAGGISGANVLTF. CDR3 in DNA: TGCGCCAGCAGCCCTCAGGCGGGAGGAATATCCGGGGCCAACGTCCTGACTTTC.

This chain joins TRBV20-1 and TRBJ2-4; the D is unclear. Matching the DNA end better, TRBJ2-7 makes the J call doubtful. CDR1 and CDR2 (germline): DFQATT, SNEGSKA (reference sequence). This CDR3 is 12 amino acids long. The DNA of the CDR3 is TGCAGTGCTAGGTTTCTCTCGTCCGAGCAGTACTTC. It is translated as CSARFLSSEQYF.